Following are 14 T cell receptor beta chains from one sample sequenced in a study of post-analysis software for immune sequencing data. What these receptors recognize is not known. Unique molecular identifiers tagged the TCR beta cDNA libraries. TCRdb reprocessed the PCR reads via MiXCR and lists one record per CDR3 protein. The table includes hundreds of thousands of distinct CDR3 sequences, approximately 60% detected once. Study findings and constraints: Relative to controls, patients had about 5 TRBV segments at higher frequency, with TRBV5-6, TRBV5-1 and TRBV20-1 among these.

Sequencing used blood. These receptors all come from a girl aged 2 to 10 with multiple sclerosis.

J is TRBJ2-3 and V is TRBV20-1, with a tentative D call TRBD2 (6 bases). V lost 3 bases, J lost 8 bases, and 15 bases lay in between. The CDR3 loop spans 13 amino acids. Germline assignment: CDR1 DFQATT and CDR2 SNEGSKA (reference sequence). As DNA, the CDR3 is TGCAGTGCTAGTGGAGCGGAGGGAGCTACGCAGTATTTT. Translation gives CSASGAEGATQYF.

This clonotype has only a few counts. The chain employs TRBV6-5 and TRBJ1-2; TRBD1 aligns across 8 bases. Germline CDR1 reads MNHEY; CDR2 reads SVGAGI. The CDR3 length is 14 residues. V lost 6 bases to trimming and J lost 2 bases; unmatched junction nucleotides: 5. CDR3 sequence: CASSRWTGNYGYTF. Here the CDR3 DNA reads TGTGCCAGCAGCCGTTGGACAGGGAACTATGGCTACACCTTC.

The genes are TRBV5-1 and TRBJ1-6, with D possibly being TRBD1 (5 bases). Trimming pared 5 bases from V and 6 bases from J, leaving 12 bases between. Germline assignment: CDR1 SGHRS and CDR2 YFSETQ. This CDR3 has 14 amino acids. CDR3 protein: CASSPTGRNSPLHF. The CDR3 DNA follows: TGCGCCAGCAGTCCGACGGGACGTAATTCACCCCTCCACTTT.

V and J are TRBV2 and TRBJ2-3; a possible D gene is TRBD2 (5 bases). The CDR3 has 14 amino acids. The V end lost 7 bases, the J end lost 2 bases, and 13 bases lay between the germline ends. The germline gives CDR1 SNHLY, CDR2 FYNNEI. CDR3 nucleotides: TGTGCCAGCATGAAGCGGCCTTTCACAGATACGCAGTATTTT. It specifies CASMKRPFTDTQYF.

The genes are TRBV21-1 and TRBJ2-5; the D call TRBD1 from the table was never checked on the DNA. TRBV21-1 is an annotated pseudogene. The CDR3 loop spans 16 amino acids. In DNA, the CDR3 is TGTGCCAGCAGCCCCCGGGACAGGGTCTTATCAGAGACCCAGTACTTC. This encodes CASSPRDRVLSETQYF.

This clonotype turned up a few times. The junction and the germline gene differ at one end; a read error may be behind it. The V gene is TRBV5-1, the J gene TRBJ1-4; maybe TRBD1 (5 bases). CDR3 length equals 13 residues. CDR1 is SGHRS and CDR2 is YFSETQ in the germline V gene. The CDR3 coding sequence is TGCACCAGCAGCGCCGGGGCTAGTGAAAAACTGTTTTTT. Amino acids: CTSSAGASEKLFF. The full variable domain, its missing parts supplied by reference TRBV5-1 and TRBJ1-4, is KAGVTQTPRYLIKTRGQQVTLSCSPISGHRSVSWYQQTPGQGLQFLFEYFSETQRNKGNFPGRFSGRQFSNSRSEMNVSTLELGDSALYLCTSSAGASEKLFFGSGTQLSVL.

This CDR3 reads CASTSKDRNYNEQFF. CDR3 coding DNA: TGTGCCAGCACCTCGAAGGACAGAAACTACAATGAGCAGTTCTTC. The J gene is TRBJ2-1, the V gene TRBV27, with TRBD1 as a possible D gene (6 bases). CDR3 length: 15 residues. V was clipped by 7 bases and J by 3 bases, with 16 bases between them. Per the germline V gene, CDR1 is MNHEY and CDR2 is SMNVEV (reference sequence).

The chain employs TRBV20-1 and TRBJ2-3; D unclear. This CDR3 comprises 11 residues. Per the germline V gene, CDR1 is DFQATT and CDR2 is SNEGSKA (reference sequence). The V and J ends lost 6 bases and 4 bases respectively, with 8 bases between them. The CDR3 sequence is CSAKTADTQYF. CDR3 bases: TGCAGTGCCAAGACCGCAGATACGCAGTATTTT.

In its sample, this clonotype was seen a few times. The CDR3: CASSQDTGNQETQYF. The CDR3 DNA is TGCGCCAGCAGCCAAGATACAGGGAACCAAGAGACCCAGTACTTC. The chain has TRBV4-3 and TRBJ2-7, with D possibly TRBD1 on 6 matching bases. TRBJ2-5 matches the DNA end more closely, so the J call is doubtful. There are 15 residues in the CDR3. Per germline, CDR1 LGHNA and CDR2 YSLEER.

The chain employs TRBV7-8 and TRBJ2-3, with TRBD2 matching over 8 bases. The CDR3 length is 15 residues. Germline trimming cut 4 bases from V and 2 bases from J; bases unmatched to any gene: 5. From germline, CDR1 is SGHVS and CDR2 FQNEAQ. CDR3 bases: TGTGCCAGCAGCTCCTTAGCGGGGATCACAGATACGCAGTATTTT. This codes for CASSSLAGITDTQYF.

This chain uses TRBV10-3 with TRBJ2-1; 9 nucleotides align to TRBD1. V was pared by 4 bases and J by 4 bases, with 2 bases of the junction left unmatched. The CDR3 has 14 amino acids. From germline, CDR1 is ENHRY and CDR2 SYGVKD. CDR3 residues: CAISVGTGYNEQFF. The DNA for the CDR3 is TGTGCCATCAGTGTAGGGACAGGGTACAATGAGCAGTTCTTC.

The chain employs TRBV7-2 and TRBJ2-3; 7 nucleotides line up with TRBD2. Germline lookup yields CDR1 SGHTA and CDR2 FQGNSA. Germline trimming cut 1 base from V and 6 bases from J; bases unmatched to any gene: 10. CDR3 length equals 16 residues. CDR3 nucleotide sequence: TGTGCCAGCAGCTTAGACCCAGCCGGGACTACGGATACGCAGTATTTT. It yields the protein CASSLDPAGTTDTQYF. The full variable domain, completed using reference TRBV7-2 and TRBJ2-3, is GAGVSQSPSNKVTEKGKDVELRCDPISGHTALYWYRQSLGQGLEFLIYFQGNSAPDKSGLPSDRFSAERTGGSVSTLTIQRTQQEDSAVYLCASSLDPAGTTDTQYFGPGTRLTVL.

Only a few counts were recorded for this clonotype. The rearrangement uses TRBV20-1 and TRBJ2-4; D is unresolved. TRBJ2-7 matches the DNA end more closely, so the J call is doubtful. The CDR3 runs to 14 residues. Germline CDR1 DFQATT, CDR2 SNEGSKA (reference sequence). CDR3 amino acids: CSAREGLGSYEQYF. The CDR3 nucleotides are TGCAGTGCTAGAGAGGGGTTGGGGTCCTACGAGCAGTACTTC.

The chain recombines TRBV7-8 with TRBJ1-1; D is unclear. V was clipped by 1 base and J by 0 bases, with 9 bases between them. Germline assignment: CDR1 SGHVS and CDR2 FQNEAQ. The CDR3 extends over 15 amino acids. The CDR3 DNA reads as TGTGCCAGCAGCTTAGGTAGTAACTTGAACACTGAAGCTTTCTTT. Translating it yields CASSLGSNLNTEAFF.